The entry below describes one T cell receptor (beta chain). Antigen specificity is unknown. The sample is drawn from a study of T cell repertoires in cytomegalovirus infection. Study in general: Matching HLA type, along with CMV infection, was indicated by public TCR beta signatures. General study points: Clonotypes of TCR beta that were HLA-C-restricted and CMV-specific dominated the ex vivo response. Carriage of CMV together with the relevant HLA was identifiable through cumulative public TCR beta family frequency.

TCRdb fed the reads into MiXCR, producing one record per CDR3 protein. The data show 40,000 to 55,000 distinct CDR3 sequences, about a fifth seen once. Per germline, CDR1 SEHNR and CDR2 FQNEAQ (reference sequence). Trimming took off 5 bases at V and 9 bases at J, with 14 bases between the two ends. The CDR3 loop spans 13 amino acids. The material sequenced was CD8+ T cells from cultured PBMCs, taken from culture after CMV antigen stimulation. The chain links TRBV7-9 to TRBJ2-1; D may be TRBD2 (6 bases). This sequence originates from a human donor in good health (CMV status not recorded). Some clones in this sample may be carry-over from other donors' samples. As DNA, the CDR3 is TGTGCCAGCAGCGCTGGAGGGGCAATTGAGCAGTTCTTC. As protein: CASSAGGAIEQFF.